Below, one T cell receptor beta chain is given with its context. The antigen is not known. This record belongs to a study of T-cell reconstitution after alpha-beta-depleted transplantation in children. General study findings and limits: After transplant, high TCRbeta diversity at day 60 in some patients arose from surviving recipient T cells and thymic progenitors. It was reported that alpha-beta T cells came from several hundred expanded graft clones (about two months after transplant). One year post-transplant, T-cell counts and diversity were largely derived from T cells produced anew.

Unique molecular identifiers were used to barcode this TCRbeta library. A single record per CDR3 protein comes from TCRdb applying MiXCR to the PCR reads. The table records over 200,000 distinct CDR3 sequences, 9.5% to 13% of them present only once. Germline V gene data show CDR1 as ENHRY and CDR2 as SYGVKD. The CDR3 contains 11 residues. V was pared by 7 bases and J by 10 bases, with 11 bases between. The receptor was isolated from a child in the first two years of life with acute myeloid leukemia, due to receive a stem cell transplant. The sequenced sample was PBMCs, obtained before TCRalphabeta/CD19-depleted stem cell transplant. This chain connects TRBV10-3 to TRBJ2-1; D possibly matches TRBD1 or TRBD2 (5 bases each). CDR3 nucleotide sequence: TGTGCCATCAATCCCGGGGCAGAGCAGTTCTTC. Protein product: CAINPGAEQFF.